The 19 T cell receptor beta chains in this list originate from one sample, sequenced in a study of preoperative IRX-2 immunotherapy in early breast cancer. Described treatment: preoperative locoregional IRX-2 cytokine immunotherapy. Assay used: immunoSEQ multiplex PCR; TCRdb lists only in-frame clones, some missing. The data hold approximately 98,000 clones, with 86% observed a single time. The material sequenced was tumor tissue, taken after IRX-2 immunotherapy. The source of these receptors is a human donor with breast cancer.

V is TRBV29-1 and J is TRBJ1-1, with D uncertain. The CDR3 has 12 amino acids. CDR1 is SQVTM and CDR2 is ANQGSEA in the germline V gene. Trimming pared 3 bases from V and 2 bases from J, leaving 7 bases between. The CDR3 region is CSVDRFNTEAFF. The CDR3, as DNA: TGCAGCGTTGACCGGTTCAACACTGAAGCTTTCTTT.

The CDR3 sequence: CASSPQVGTEAFF. CDR3 DNA sequence: TGTGCCAGCTCACCACAGGTTGGGACTGAAGCTTTCTTT. The V and J genes are TRBV18 and TRBJ1-1; D uncertain. Germline V lookup: CDR1 KGHSH, CDR2 LQKENI. This CDR3 spans 13 amino acids. Trimming took off 1 base at V and 5 bases at J, with 8 bases between the two ends.

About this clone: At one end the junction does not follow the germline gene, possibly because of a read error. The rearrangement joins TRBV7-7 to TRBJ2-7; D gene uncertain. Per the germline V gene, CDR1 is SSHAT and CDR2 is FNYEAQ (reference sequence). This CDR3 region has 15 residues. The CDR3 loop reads CASSLGPGNAYEQYF. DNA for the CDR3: TGTGCTAGCAGCTTGGGCCCCGGCAACGCCTACGAGCAGTACTTC.

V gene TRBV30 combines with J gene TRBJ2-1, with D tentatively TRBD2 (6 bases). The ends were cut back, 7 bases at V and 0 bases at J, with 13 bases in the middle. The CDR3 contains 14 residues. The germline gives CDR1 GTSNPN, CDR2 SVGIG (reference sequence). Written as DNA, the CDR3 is TGTGCCTTGGATAGCGGAAGCTCCTACAATGAGCAGTTCTTC. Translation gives CALDSGSSYNEQFF. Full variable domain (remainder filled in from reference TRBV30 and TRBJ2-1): SQTIHQWPATLVQPVGSPLSLECTVEGTSNPNLYWYRQAAGRGLQLLFYSVGIGQISSEVPQNLSASRPQDRQFILSSKKLLLSDSGFYLCALDSGSSYNEQFFGPGTRLTVL.

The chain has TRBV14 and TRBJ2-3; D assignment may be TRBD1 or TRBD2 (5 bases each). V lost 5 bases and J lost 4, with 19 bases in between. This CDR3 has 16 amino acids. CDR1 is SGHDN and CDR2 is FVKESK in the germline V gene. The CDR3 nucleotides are TGTGCCAGCAGCAGGGGAGACATTCCAGCCTCAGATACGCAGTATTTT. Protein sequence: CASSRGDIPASDTQYF.

CDR3 DNA: TGCGCCAGCAGCCAAGCGATCTACCGGGGCCCTGGCACTGAAGCTTTCTTT. Its translation is CASSQAIYRGPGTEAFF. V gene TRBV1 combines with J gene TRBJ1-1. TRBV1 is deemed a pseudogene. The CDR3 totals 17 residues.

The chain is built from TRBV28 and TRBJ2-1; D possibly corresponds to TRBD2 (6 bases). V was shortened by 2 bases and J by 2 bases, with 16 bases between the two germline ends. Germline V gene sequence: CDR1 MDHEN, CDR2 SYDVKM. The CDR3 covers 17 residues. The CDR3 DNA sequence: TGTGCCAGCAGTTTAAGTTATTTGCGGGGTACCTACAATGAGCAGTTCTTC. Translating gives CASSLSYLRGTYNEQFF.

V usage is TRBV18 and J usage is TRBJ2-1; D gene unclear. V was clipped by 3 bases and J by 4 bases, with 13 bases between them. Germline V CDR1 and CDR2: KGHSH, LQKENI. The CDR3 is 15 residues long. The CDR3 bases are TGTGCCAGCTCACCGACATCGGACCCTTACAATGAGCAGTTCTTC. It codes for CASSPTSDPYNEQFF.

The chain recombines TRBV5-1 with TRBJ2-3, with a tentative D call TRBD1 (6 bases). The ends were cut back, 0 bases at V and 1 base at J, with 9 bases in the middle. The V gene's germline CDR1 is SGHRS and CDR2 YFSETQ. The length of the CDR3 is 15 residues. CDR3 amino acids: CASSLVGAGTDTQYF. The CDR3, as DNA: TGCGCCAGCAGCTTGGTGGGGGCTGGCACAGATACGCAGTATTTT.

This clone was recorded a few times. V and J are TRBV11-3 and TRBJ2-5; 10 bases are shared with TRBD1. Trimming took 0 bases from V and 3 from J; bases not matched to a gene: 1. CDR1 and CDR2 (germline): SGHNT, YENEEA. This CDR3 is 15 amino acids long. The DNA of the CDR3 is TGTGCCAGCAGCTTAGACGGGACAGGGGAAGAGACCCAGTACTTC. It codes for CASSLDGTGEETQYF.

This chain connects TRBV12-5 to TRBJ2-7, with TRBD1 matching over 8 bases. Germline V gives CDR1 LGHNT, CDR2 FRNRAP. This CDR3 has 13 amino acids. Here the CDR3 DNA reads TGTGCCAGCCGAGGGACAGGAACCTACGAGCAGTACTTC. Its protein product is CASRGTGTYEQYF.

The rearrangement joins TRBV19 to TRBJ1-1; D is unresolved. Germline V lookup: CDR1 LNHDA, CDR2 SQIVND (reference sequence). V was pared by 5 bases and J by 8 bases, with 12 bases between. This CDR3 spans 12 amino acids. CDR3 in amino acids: CASSPPDKEAFF. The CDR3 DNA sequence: TGTGCCAGTAGTCCGCCTGACAAGGAAGCTTTCTTT. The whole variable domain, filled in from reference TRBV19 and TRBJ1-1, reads DGGITQSPKYLFRKEGQNVTLSCEQNLNHDAMYWYRQDPGQGLRLIYYSQIVNDFQKGDIAEGYSVSREKKESFPLTVTSAQKNPTAFYLCASSPPDKEAFFGQGTRLTVV.

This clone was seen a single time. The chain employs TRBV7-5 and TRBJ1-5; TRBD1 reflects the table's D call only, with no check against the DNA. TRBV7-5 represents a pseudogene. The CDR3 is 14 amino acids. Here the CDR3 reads CASSWGQVNQPQHF. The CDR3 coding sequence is TGTGCCAGCAGCTGGGGACAGGTTAATCAGCCCCAGCATTTT.

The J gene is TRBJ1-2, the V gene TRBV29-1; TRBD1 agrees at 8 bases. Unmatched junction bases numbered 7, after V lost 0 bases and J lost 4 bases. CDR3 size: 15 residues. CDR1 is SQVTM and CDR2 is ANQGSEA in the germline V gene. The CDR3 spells CSVEDRGQDAYGYTF. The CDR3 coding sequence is TGCAGCGTTGAAGATCGGGGACAGGACGCCTATGGCTACACCTTC.

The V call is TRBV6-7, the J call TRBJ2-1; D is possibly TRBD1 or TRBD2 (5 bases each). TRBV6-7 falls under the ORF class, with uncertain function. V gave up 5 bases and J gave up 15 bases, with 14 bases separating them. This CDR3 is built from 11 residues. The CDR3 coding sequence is TGTGCCAGCAGTGAAGGGGACGGAGCGTTCTTC. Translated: CASSEGDGAFF.

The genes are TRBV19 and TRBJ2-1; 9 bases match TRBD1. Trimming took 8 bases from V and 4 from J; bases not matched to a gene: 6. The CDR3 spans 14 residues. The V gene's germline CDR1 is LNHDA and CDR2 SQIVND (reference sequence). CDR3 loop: CASGGQGSYNEQFF. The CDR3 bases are TGTGCCAGTGGAGGACAGGGGTCGTACAATGAGCAGTTCTTC.

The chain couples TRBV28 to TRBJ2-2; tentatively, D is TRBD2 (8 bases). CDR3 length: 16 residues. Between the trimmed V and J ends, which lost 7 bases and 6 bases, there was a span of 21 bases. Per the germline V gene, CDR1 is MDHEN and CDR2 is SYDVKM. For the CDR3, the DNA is TGTGCCAGCACCTCAATCCCGGGAGGGGGCCCCGGGGAGCTGTTTTTT. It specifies CASTSIPGGGPGELFF.

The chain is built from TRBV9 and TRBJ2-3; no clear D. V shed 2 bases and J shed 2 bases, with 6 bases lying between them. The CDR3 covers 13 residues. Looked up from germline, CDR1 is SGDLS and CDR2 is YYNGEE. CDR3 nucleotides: TGTGCCAGCAGCGTCGAGCTCACAGATACGCAGTATTTT. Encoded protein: CASSVELTDTQYF.

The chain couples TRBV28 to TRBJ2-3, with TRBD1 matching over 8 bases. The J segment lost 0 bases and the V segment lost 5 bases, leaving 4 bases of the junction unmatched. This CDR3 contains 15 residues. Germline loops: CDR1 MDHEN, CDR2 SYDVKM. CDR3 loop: CASSQQGVSTDTQYF. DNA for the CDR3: TGTGCCAGCAGTCAACAGGGGGTTAGCACAGATACGCAGTATTTT.